Shown below are 22 T cell receptor beta chains from a single sample sequenced in a study of CD8+ T cells in alopecia areata. Extracted RNA was reverse transcribed, and the resulting cDNA served as sequencing template. Sequenced by immunoSEQ multiplex PCR; TCRdb stores in-frame clones only, minus some. The table records roughly 60,000 clones, 44% of them present only once. Sequenced: NKG2D-low CD8+ T cells sorted from blood. These receptors all come from a human donor with alopecia areata.

The chain is built from TRBV27 and TRBJ2-1; D ambiguous. The CDR3 is 11 residues long. Germline V CDR1 and CDR2: MNHEY, SMNVEV (reference sequence). V gave up 9 bases and J gave up 6 bases, with 9 bases separating them. CDR3: CASGVGNEQFF. The CDR3 DNA sequence: TGTGCCAGTGGAGTAGGCAATGAGCAGTTCTTC.

The rearrangement joins TRBV18 to TRBJ2-1; D gene uncertain. The CDR3 sequence is 14 residues long. Germline CDR1 reads KGHSH; CDR2 reads LQKENI. Trimming removed 3 bases from V and 8 bases from J, with 14 bases in between. CDR3 protein: CASSPPIVLDEQFF. The DNA for the CDR3 is TGTGCCAGCTCACCCCCGATCGTCTTGGATGAGCAGTTCTTC.

This clone has only a few counts. The rearrangement uses TRBV7-9 and TRBJ2-2, with TRBD2 matching 7 bases. Germline assignment: CDR1 SEHNR and CDR2 FQNEAQ (reference sequence). V gave up 1 base and J gave up 9 bases; unmatched junction bases: 2. The CDR3 is 13 amino acids. The CDR3 DNA is TGTGCCAGCAGCTTAGGCGGGAGTCGGGAGCTGTTTTTT. It codes for CASSLGGSRELFF.

This clone has more than one count but fewer than ten. The chain combines TRBV7-9 with TRBJ2-5; D unclear. V lost 4 bases, J lost 2 bases, and 5 bases lay in between. Looked up from germline, CDR1 is SEHNR and CDR2 is FQNEAQ (reference sequence). This CDR3 has 12 amino acids. The CDR3, as DNA: TGTGCCAGCAGCTCGCAACAAGAGACCCAGTACTTC. This translates into CASSSQQETQYF.

CDR3 sequence (DNA): TGCGCCAGCAGTTCCATGGTGGCAGGCACAGATACGCAGTATTTT. This sequence encodes CASSSMVAGTDTQYF. V and J are TRBV5-1 and TRBJ2-3; D ambiguous. The CDR3 totals 15 residues. V gave up 5 bases and J gave up 1 base, with 14 bases separating them. Looked up from germline, CDR1 is SGHRS and CDR2 is YFSETQ. Full variable domain (missing parts from reference TRBV5-1 and TRBJ2-3): KAGVTQTPRYLIKTRGQQVTLSCSPISGHRSVSWYQQTPGQGLQFLFEYFSETQRNKGNFPGRFSGRQFSNSRSEMNVSTLELGDSALYLCASSSMVAGTDTQYFGPGTRLTVL.

The chain joins TRBV27 to TRBJ2-5; 8 positions match TRBD1. The junction had 5 bases not matched to a gene; V was cut back by 8 bases and J by 0 bases. The CDR3 is 14 residues long. The germline CDR1 and CDR2 sequences are MNHEY and SMNVEV (reference sequence). The CDR3 nucleotides are TGTGCCAGCGCTTCAGGGGGCTACCAAGAGACCCAGTACTTC. Amino acids: CASASGGYQETQYF.

This clone was picked up a small number of times. CDR3 sequence (DNA): TGTGCCAGTAGTACAGGGTGGGAGCTGTTTTTT. This encodes CASSTGWELFF. The gene calls are TRBV19 and TRBJ2-2; D may be TRBD1 (5 bases). Germline CDR1 and CDR2: LNHDA and SQIVND (reference sequence). The V gene lost 4 bases and the J gene lost 9 bases, with 6 bases spanning the gap. The CDR3 consists of 11 residues.

The chain carries TRBV4-3 and TRBJ1-1, with 7 bases aligning to TRBD1. Germline CDR1 is LGHNA and CDR2 is YSLEER. Trimming at V came to 4 bases and at J to 1 base, leaving 9 bases not matched to a gene. The CDR3 is 16 amino acids. The CDR3 loop reads CASSPWTGVTNTEAFF. The CDR3 DNA reads as TGCGCCAGCAGCCCCTGGACAGGAGTGACGAACACTGAAGCTTTCTTT.

Many counts were recorded for this clone. V and J are TRBV7-8 and TRBJ2-5; the D is unclear. This CDR3 has 12 residues. Germline-derived CDR1 and CDR2 are SGHVS and FQNEAQ. Trimming stripped 3 bases from V and 0 bases from J, with 2 bases between. The CDR3: CASSFDQETQYF. The CDR3 nucleotides read TGTGCCAGCAGCTTCGACCAAGAGACCCAGTACTTC.

The V gene is TRBV5-1, the J gene TRBJ2-7; 7 bases line up with TRBD2. CDR3 size: 15 residues. V lost 4 bases, J lost 0 bases, and 7 bases stayed unmatched. CDR1 and CDR2 (germline): SGHRS, YFSETQ. In nucleotides, the CDR3 is TGCGCCAGCAGCATAACTAGCGTAGCCTCCTACGAGCAGTACTTC. It is translated as CASSITSVASYEQYF.

This clone was counted only a few times. The chain recombines TRBV12-5 with TRBJ1-3, with TRBD1 as a possible D gene (5 bases). Per germline, CDR1 LGHNT and CDR2 FRNRAP. The CDR3 covers 14 residues. V lost 7 bases to trimming and J lost 3 bases, with 13 bases between them. The CDR3 sequence is CASATGTFGNTIYF. The CDR3 nucleotides are TGTGCTAGTGCAACTGGGACCTTTGGAAACACCATATATTTT.

This clone was observed a handful of times. The chain recombines TRBV5-4 with TRBJ2-5, with 10 bases that match TRBD1. V lost 0 bases, J lost 4 bases, and 3 bases stayed unmatched. Germline V gene data show CDR1 as SGHNT and CDR2 as YYREEE (reference sequence). CDR3 length: 15 amino acids. DNA for the CDR3: TGTGCCAGCAGCTTGGGACAGGGGGCTGGAGAGACCCAGTACTTC. It specifies CASSLGQGAGETQYF.

This clone was detected once. This rearrangement joins TRBV4-3 to TRBJ2-7; possibly TRBD1 or TRBD2 for D (5 bases each). Trimming shortened V by 0 bases and J by 4 bases, and 7 bases separated the two germline ends. This CDR3 contains 13 residues. CDR1 LGHNA and CDR2 YSLEER come from the germline V gene. DNA for the CDR3: TGCGCCAGCAGCCAAGATTGGGGGTACGAGCAGTACTTC. Translated: CASSQDWGYEQYF.

This clone was detected only a few times. The chain carries TRBV4-1 and TRBJ1-5; D possibly corresponds to TRBD1 (6 bases). The germline gives CDR1 MGHRA, CDR2 YSYEKL. This CDR3 is built from 16 residues. Trimming took 0 bases from V and 2 from J, leaving 11 bases between them. The CDR3 bases are TGCGCCAGCAGCCAAGATGCAGGGGAAGGCAATCAGCCCCAGCATTTT. As protein: CASSQDAGEGNQPQHF.

DNA of the CDR3: TGCGCCAGCAGCCCTGGGGACAGGGATTGGGAGACCCAGTACTTC. This translates into CASSPGDRDWETQYF. The V gene is TRBV5-1, the J gene TRBJ2-5; 9 nucleotides agree with TRBD1. With 4 bases clipped from V and 5 bases from J, the junction kept 9 bases outside the gene matches. Germline CDR1 is SGHRS and CDR2 is YFSETQ. The CDR3 loop spans 15 amino acids.

The V gene is TRBV7-3, the J gene TRBJ1-1; tentative D call: TRBD1 (6 bases). Germline V gene sequence: CDR1 SGHTA, CDR2 FQGTGA. Trimming removed 5 bases at V and 6 bases at J, with 16 bases between. The CDR3 length is 14 residues. CDR3 sequence: CASSLGGGAAEAFF. CDR3 coding DNA: TGTGCCAGCAGCCTCGGAGGGGGGGCTGCTGAAGCTTTCTTT.

This clone was detected a few times. The rearrangement joins TRBV9 to TRBJ1-1; possible D gene TRBD1, 5 bases. This CDR3 region has 16 residues. Trimming took off 3 bases at V and 4 bases at J, with 19 bases between the two ends. Germline-derived CDR1 and CDR2 are SGDLS and YYNGEE. This chain's CDR3 is CASSERDGQWGTEAFF. The CDR3 nucleotides read TGTGCCAGCAGCGAGAGGGACGGACAATGGGGCACTGAAGCTTTCTTT.

The chain combines TRBV29-1 with TRBJ1-2, with D maybe TRBD1 (5 bases). V was shortened by 4 bases and J by 4 bases, with 22 bases between the two germline ends. The CDR3 length is 16 residues. The germline V gene has CDR1 SQVTM and CDR2 ANQGSEA. CDR3 sequence (DNA): TGCAGCGTTGTCTCTAGTTGGGACGGAAGGAGCTATGGCTACACCTTC. It encodes CSVVSSWDGRSYGYTF.

The chain links TRBV28 to TRBJ2-4; no reliable D call. The CDR3 has 12 amino acids. Germline values: CDR1 MDHEN, CDR2 SYDVKM. The V gene lost 2 bases and the J gene lost 2 bases, with 1 base spanning the gap. The DNA of the CDR3 is TGTGCCAGCAGTTTAACCAAAAACATTCAGTACTTC. Protein: CASSLTKNIQYF.

The rearrangement joins TRBV30 to TRBJ1-5; D not certain. V was shortened by 2 bases and J by 5 bases, with 22 bases between the two germline ends. The CDR3 runs to 17 residues. Per germline, CDR1 GTSNPN and CDR2 SVGIG (reference sequence). CDR3 loop: CAWSLSTVPWDDQPQHF. The CDR3 DNA reads as TGTGCCTGGAGTCTATCAACCGTTCCTTGGGATGATCAGCCCCAGCATTTT.

This chain uses TRBV13 with TRBJ2-5; a possible D gene is TRBD2 (5 bases). Germline lookup yields CDR1 PRHDT and CDR2 FYEKMQ (reference sequence). The CDR3 sequence is 10 residues long. V shed 10 bases and J shed 5 bases, with 8 bases lying between them. The CDR3 protein is CATSGETQYF. Written as DNA, the CDR3 is TGTGCCACCTCGGGGGAGACCCAGTACTTC.

This clone was recorded a few times. The chain employs TRBV5-1 and TRBJ2-3; a possible D gene is TRBD2 (6 bases). The CDR3 has 14 residues. Trimming removed 5 bases at V and 5 bases at J, with 15 bases between. Germline values: CDR1 SGHRS, CDR2 YFSETQ. CDR3 in DNA: TGCGCCAGCAGTTGGACTACTCAGGAAGATACGCAGTATTTT. Translation: CASSWTTQEDTQYF.